This is a list of T cell receptor beta chains from one sample in a study of cytomegalovirus exposure and HLA in healthy donors. Repertoires were generated with immunoSEQ multiplex PCR, while TCRdb's copy carries only in-frame clones and drops some. The sample yields about 160,000 clones, nearly 80% seen once. Sequenced material: PBMCs. These receptors were taken from a woman aged 40 to 50 in good health and CMV-seronegative. Each CDR3 is given with its conserved first and last residue. Each record gives: clone size, D gene, CDR3 length, J gene, V gene, CDR3 protein, CDR3 DNA. A D gene is named only where the DNA matches it firmly. Clone size is stated in some rows and not others, as once, few, many or a class when expanded.

>.|.|15|TRBJ1-4|TRBV7-9
CASRSFRATNEKLFF
TGTGCCAGCAGGTCTTTTCGGGCAACTAATGAAAAACTGTTTTTT
>.|.|14|TRBJ1-1|TRBV2
CASSPGAVGTEAFF
TGTGCCAGCAGTCCAGGGGCCGTGGGCACTGAAGCTTTCTTT
>.|TRBD1|13|TRBJ1-1|TRBV19
CASSRGTAIEAFF
TGTGCCAGTAGCCGAGGGACAGCCATTGAAGCTTTCTTT
>.|.|13|TRBJ2-7|TRBV25-1
CASSEEVVYEQYF
TGTGCCAGCAGTGAAGAGGTAGTCTACGAGCAGTACTTC
>.|.|15|TRBJ1-5|TRBV7-9
CASSRGGVSNQPQHF
TGTGCCAGCAGCCGAGGCGGGGTCAGCAATCAGCCCCAGCATTTT
>few|.|13|TRBJ1-6|TRBV10-3
CAISEQGNSPLHF
TGTGCCATCAGTGAACAGGGTAATTCACCCCTCCACTTT
>.|.|13|TRBJ1-2|TRBV5-1
CASTPGSLGGYTF
TGCGCCAGCACCCCGGGATCCTTGGGTGGCTACACCTTC
>.|TRBD1|15|TRBJ1-1|TRBV6-6
CASSRTGSFDTEAFF
TGTGCCAGCAGTAGGACAGGGTCATTCGACACTGAAGCTTTCTTT
>.|TRBD1|15|TRBJ1-1|TRBV2
CASSETGGRNTEAFF
TGTGCCAGCAGTGAGACAGGGGGCAGGAACACTGAAGCTTTCTTT
>once|.|14|TRBJ2-3|TRBV5-4
CASSLRVSEDTQYF
TGTGCCAGCAGCCTCAGGGTCTCCGAAGATACGCAGTATTTT
>.|.|15|TRBJ1-6|TRBV11-2
CASSANWNRGSPLHF
TGTGCCAGCAGCGCTAACTGGAATCGGGGTTCACCCCTCCACTTT
>.|.|17|TRBJ1-1|TRBV7-9
CASSPGGPGWGNTEAFF
TGTGCCAGCAGCCCGGGGGGTCCCGGGTGGGGAAACACTGAAGCTTTCTTT
>.|.|14|TRBJ1-2|TRBV2
CASSEISQNYGYTF
TGTGCCAGCAGTGAGATCAGTCAGAACTATGGCTACACCTTC
>once|TRBD2|15|TRBJ2-7|TRBV5-1
CASSFGGASSYEQYF
TGCGCCAGCAGCTTCGGGGGGGCGAGCTCCTACGAGCAGTACTTC
>.|TRBD1|19|TRBJ1-3|TRBV2
CASSEFVLSTGGSGNTIYF
TGTGCCAGCAGTGAATTCGTCCTTTCTACAGGGGGCTCTGGAAACACCATATATTTT
>once|TRBD1|14|TRBJ1-2|TRBV5-6
CASRGTGRIYGYTF
TGTGCCAGCAGAGGGACAGGCCGCATCTATGGCTACACCTTC
>.|.|12|TRBJ1-2|TRBV19
CASSTSRGGYTF
TGTGCCAGTAGTACTTCGAGGGGGGGCTACACCTTC
>.|.|13|TRBJ1-2|TRBV6-5
CASSYAGNYGYTF
TGTGCCAGCAGTTACGCGGGGAACTATGGCTACACCTTC
>.|.|13|TRBJ1-1|TRBV6-1
CAAGRLGDTEAFF
TGTGCCGCGGGGAGGTTGGGGGACACTGAAGCTTTCTTT
>.|TRBD2|16|TRBJ2-3|TRBV4-1
CASSQMRTSGTDTQYF
TGCGCCAGCAGCCAAATGCGGACTAGCGGCACAGATACGCAGTATTTT
>.|TRBD1|20|TRBJ1-5|TRBV12-5
CASGLLLGTGTGEVEQPQHF
TGTGCTAGTGGTTTGCTTCTAGGGACCGGGACAGGGGAGGTCGAGCAGCCCCAGCATTTT
>.|.|14|TRBJ1-5|TRBV7-6
CASSLGVGDQPQHF
TGTGCCAGCAGCTTAGGGGTAGGGGATCAGCCCCAGCATTTT
>.|TRBD1|18|TRBJ2-5|TRBV23-1
CASSQFFPDRDIEETQYF
TGCGCCAGCAGTCAATTCTTTCCGGACAGGGATATTGAAGAGACCCAGTACTTC
>few|.|13|TRBJ1-1|TRBV18
CASLDSENTEAFF
TGTGCCAGCCTGGACAGCGAGAACACTGAAGCTTTCTTT
>.|.|20|TRBJ2-2|TRBV28
CASSLSFLNTGGRGTGELFF
TGTGCCAGCAGTTTATCCTTCCTAAATACGGGGGGCCGTGGCACCGGGGAGCTGTTTTTT
>.|TRBD1|15|TRBJ2-1|TRBV28
CASTQLQGESNEQFF
TGTGCCAGCACCCAACTGCAGGGGGAGTCCAATGAGCAGTTCTTC
>.|TRBD2|16|TRBJ2-2|TRBV10-3
CAISEISGGISGELFF
TGTGCCATCAGTGAAATTAGCGGGGGGATTTCTGGGGAGCTGTTTTTT
>.|.|16|TRBJ2-6|TRBV5-1
CASSSQGRAGANVLTF
TGCGCCAGCAGCTCACAGGGTCGGGCTGGGGCCAACGTCCTGACTTTC
>few|.|15|TRBJ1-6|TRBV6-5
CASSYFGVRVSPLHF
TGTGCCAGCAGTTACTTCGGGGTGAGGGTTTCACCCCTCCACTTT
>.|TRBD2|18|TRBJ2-1|TRBV4-1
CASSHLTGGGTNYNEQFF
TGCGCCAGCAGCCACCTTACGGGAGGGGGGACAAATTACAATGAGCAGTTCTTC
>few|TRBD1|15|TRBJ1-2|TRBV5-1
CASSAQGSANYGYTF
TGCGCCAGCAGCGCACAGGGGTCGGCGAACTATGGCTACACCTTC
>.|TRBD1|15|TRBJ1-2|TRBV2
CASSEGTGGRYGYTF
TGTGCCAGCAGTGAAGGGACAGGGGGCCGTTATGGCTACACCTTC
>.|.|17|TRBJ2-2|TRBV5-6
CASSPSGRGGDTGELFF
TGTGCCAGCAGCCCATCTGGACGGGGCGGGGACACCGGGGAGCTGTTTTTT
>.|.|15|TRBJ2-1|TRBV15
CATSRDAGTVNEQFF
TGTGCCACCAGCAGAGATGCGGGAACGGTCAATGAGCAGTTCTTC
>.|.|14|TRBJ2-7|TRBV7-2
CASSTRSGIYEQYF
TGTGCCAGCAGCACCCGGTCGGGGATCTACGAGCAGTACTTC
>.|.|16|TRBJ1-6|TRBV6-5
CASSSPSGGSNSPLHF
TGTGCCAGCAGTTCCCCCTCCGGGGGATCTAATTCACCCCTCCACTTT
>few|.|12|TRBJ2-3|TRBV27
CASSSTGYTQYF
TGTGCCAGCAGCTCCACGGGGTATACGCAGTATTTT
>.|TRBD1|15|TRBJ2-1|TRBV7-9
CASSLARGQSNEQFF
TGTGCCAGCAGCTTAGCCAGGGGACAGAGCAATGAGCAGTTCTTC
>.|TRBD1|13|TRBJ2-1|TRBV6-5
CASSFTGGNEQFF
TGTGCCAGCAGTTTTACAGGGGGCAATGAGCAGTTCTTC
>.|TRBD1|13|TRBJ2-1|TRBV11-2
CASSSHRGNEQFF
TGTGCCAGCAGCTCACACAGGGGCAATGAGCAGTTCTTC
>.|.|15|TRBJ2-3|TRBV4-1
CASSRERRSTDTQYF
TGCGCCAGCAGCCGAGAGCGGCGAAGCACAGATACGCAGTATTTT